In this sample, the clone carrying this T cell receptor beta chain turned up a few times. V lost 3 bases and J lost 5, with 13 bases in between. There are 14 residues in the CDR3. TCRdb ran MiXCR on the 5' RACE reads and lists one entry per CDR3 protein. This sample has around 340,000 distinct CDR3 sequences, with about an eighth found just once. This sample stems from a study of T cells after yellow fever vaccination. The source is a man aged 18-30 years who received the YFV17D yellow fever vaccine. The J gene is TRBJ1-1, the V gene TRBV12-3 or TRBV12-4; D not certain. The sequenced sample was CD4+ T cells sorted from PBMCs, obtained 15 days after the yellow fever booster vaccination. The CDR3 protein is CASSFPSRGTEAFF. CDR3 DNA sequence: TGTGCCAGCAGTTTCCCGTCTCGAGGAACTGAAGCTTTCTTT.